This T cell receptor beta chain came from a study of blood T cells in healthy people across ages. The extraction recovered at least 5 micrograms of total RNA per sample. This clonotype showed up just a few times. Its specificity is unknown. Sample-barcoded 5' priming and a J-beta primer mix drove a second PCR of roughly 7 to 11 cycles. Each TCR beta cDNA got a 12-nucleotide random molecular identifier. MiXCR, run by TCRdb on the 5' RACE reads, gives a single entry per CDR3 protein. The table has roughly 1,000,000 distinct CDR3 sequences, less than 25% seen once. This CDR3 has 15 residues. Trimming cost V 8 bases and J 1 base, with 17 bases left between them. Whole-study results and caveats: Older age went with lower TCR beta diversity per million T cells, in a roughly linear way.

The same sample was also used in a study of T cells of mothers and their children. That report notes: All donors were healthy and Caucasian; they were a few mothers and their six children.

This TCR derives from a girl aged 2-15 years in good health. The specimen sequenced was blood. The genes are TRBV12-3 or TRBV12-4 and TRBJ2-5, with D possibly being TRBD2 (5 bases). The CDR3 region is CASLLGAGLQETQYF. In DNA form, the CDR3 reads TGTGCCAGCCTTTTGGGTGCGGGCCTCCAAGAGACCCAGTACTTC.